This TCR beta chain was captured in a study of OX40 agonist ivuxolimab in advanced cancers. About the research overall: Ivuxolimab, which is an agonistic anti-OX40 (CD134) antibody, was administered to the patients.

CDR1 and CDR2 from the germline V gene are SGHDN and FVKESK. V lost 4 bases, J lost 6 bases, and 16 bases lay in between. This CDR3 region has 15 residues. Some clones are missing from TCRdb's copy, which holds only in-frame ones; the method was immunoSEQ multiplex PCR. The repertoire consists of tens of thousands of clones, with 84% occurring once and the leading ten covering approximately 1.6%. This sequence originates from an adult with an advanced solid tumor such as melanoma, head and neck, liver or kidney cancer. This sequence joins TRBV14 and TRBJ2-1, with D possibly TRBD2 on 5 matching bases. The specimen comprised CD4+ or CD8+ T cells sorted from blood, sampled in a trial of the OX40 agonist ivuxolimab. The CDR3 coding sequence is TGTGCCAGCAGCCCTGAGACTATTCGCGCCAATGAGCAGTTCTTC. Amino acids: CASSPETIRANEQFF.